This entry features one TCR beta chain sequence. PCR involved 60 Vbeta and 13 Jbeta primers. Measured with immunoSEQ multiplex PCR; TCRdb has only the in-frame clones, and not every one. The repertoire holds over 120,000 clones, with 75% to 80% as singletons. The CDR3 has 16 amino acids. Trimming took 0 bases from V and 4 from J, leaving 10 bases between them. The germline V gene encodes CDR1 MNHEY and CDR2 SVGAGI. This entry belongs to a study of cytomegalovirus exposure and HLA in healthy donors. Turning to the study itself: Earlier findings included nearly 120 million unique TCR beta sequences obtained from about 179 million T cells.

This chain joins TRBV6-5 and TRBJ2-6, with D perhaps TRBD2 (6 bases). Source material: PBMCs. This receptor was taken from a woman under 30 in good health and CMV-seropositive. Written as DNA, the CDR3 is TGTGCCAGCAGTTACTCCCCGGGGGACGGGGCCAACGTCCTGACTTTC. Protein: CASSYSPGDGANVLTF.